This T cell receptor (beta chain) was profiled in a study of CD8 T cells in ankylosing spondylitis. Findings of the study overall: A TCR beta motif of fewer than 10 highly homologous variants seemed to mark ankylosing spondylitis blood. Significantly higher representation of disease-linked clones was reported for matched ankylosing spondylitis synovial fluid. Reports of some motif variants in reactive arthritis synovial fluid and blood predate this one.

TCR beta libraries were made by quantitative 5'-RACE with molecular barcodes. TCRdb analysed the 5' RACE reads with MiXCR anew, one entry per CDR3 protein. The sample has 200,000 to 300,000 distinct CDR3 sequences; under 30% are singletons. About this clonotype: Its antigen remains unknown.

The CDR3 runs 11 residues. Trimming at V came to 6 bases and at J to 8 bases, leaving 1 base not matched to a gene. The sequence derives from a male donor with ankylosing spondylitis or in good health (not recorded which). The rearrangement joins TRBV12-3 or TRBV12-4 to TRBJ2-3; 8 bases line up with TRBD2. The source material was blood, either unsorted or a sorted T cell fraction (not recorded which). The CDR3 DNA is TGTGCCAGCAGGACTAGCGCTACGCAGTATTTT. Its protein product is CASRTSATQYF.